The clone carrying this T cell receptor (beta chain) was detected many times. Its antigen is still unknown. The data originate from a study of molecular identifiers for immune sequencing clone quantification. Study observations and caveats: Over 98% of effector molecules, but under 1% in naive cells, were held by clones with more than 20 RNA copies.

TCRdb processed the PCR reads anew with MiXCR; each CDR3 protein has one entry. The repertoire holds over 600,000 distinct CDR3 sequences, just under 20% seen once, with roughly 0.83% in the top ten. CDR3 length equals 12 residues. V dropped 3 bases and J dropped 7 bases, with 8 bases sitting between them. Germline values: CDR1 SGHAT, CDR2 FQNNGV. This chain links TRBV11-2 with TRBJ2-3, with no clear D. The clonotype originates from a human donor in good health. Some libraries in this study had Jurkat cell RNA spiked in. The specimen was naive CD8+ T cells from blood, with Jurkat cell RNA spiked in. Subset of the sample: FACS-sorted CD8+CD4-CCR7+CD45RA+ naive T cells. This CDR3 reads CASSFGANTQYF. CDR3 in DNA: TGTGCCAGCAGCTTTGGAGCGAATACGCAGTATTTT. Full variable domain (missing parts from reference TRBV11-2 and TRBJ2-3): EAGVAQSPRYKIIEKRQSVAFWCNPISGHATLYWYQQILGQGPKLLIQFQNNGVVDDSQLPKDRFSAERLKGVDSTLKIQPAKLEDSAVYLCASSFGANTQYFGPGTRLTVL.